The TCR beta chain under discussion was sequenced for a study of T cells in Graves' hyperthyroidism and ophthalmopathy. The hyperthyroidism patients had all been newly diagnosed, and their disease duration was under 2 months. Their ages ranged from 18 to 65 years. Amplification yielded TCR beta CDR3 regions, with RNA transcripts as the source. TCR CDR3 regions were first amplified by RT-PCR with HTBI primers. TCRdb reprocessed the multiplex PCR reads via MiXCR and lists one record per CDR3 protein. The sample consists of 340,000 or so distinct CDR3 sequences, 18% of them appearing once. Between the trimmed V and J ends, which lost 2 bases and 1 base, there was a span of 11 bases. The CDR3 contains 16 residues. Germline CDR1 is KGHDR and CDR2 is SFDVKD.

The specimen sequenced was blood. The receptor comes from a woman aged 50 to 60 with Graves' hyperthyroidism. The rearrangement uses TRBV24-1 and TRBJ2-1; the D gene is possibly TRBD2 (5 bases). The CDR3 DNA reads as TGTGCCACCAGTGATTCCACCTGGAGGTCCTACAATGAGCAGTTCTTC. Translation: CATSDSTWRSYNEQFF.